This T cell receptor beta chain appears in the sequencing data of a study of T cell changes during pregnancy in multiple sclerosis. Germline values: CDR1 SQVTM, CDR2 ANQGSEA. V dropped 8 bases and J dropped 9; count of bases not matched to a gene: 16. The CDR3 is 14 amino acids. This table comes from immunoSEQ multiplex PCR, and its TCRdb copy is limited to in-frame clones, with some not included. Of some 30,000 clones listed, roughly 90% are singletons. The receptor comes from a female donor with multiple sclerosis, enrolled in a pregnancy study. The material was CD8+ T cells from peripheral blood mononuclear cells, obtained after pregnancy. This chain uses TRBV29-1 with TRBJ2-1, with 7 positions matching TRBD2. In DNA form, the CDR3 reads TGCAGCTCAATCGGTGGCCCAACGGGGGGTGAGCAGTTCTTC. This sequence encodes CSSIGGPTGGEQFF.